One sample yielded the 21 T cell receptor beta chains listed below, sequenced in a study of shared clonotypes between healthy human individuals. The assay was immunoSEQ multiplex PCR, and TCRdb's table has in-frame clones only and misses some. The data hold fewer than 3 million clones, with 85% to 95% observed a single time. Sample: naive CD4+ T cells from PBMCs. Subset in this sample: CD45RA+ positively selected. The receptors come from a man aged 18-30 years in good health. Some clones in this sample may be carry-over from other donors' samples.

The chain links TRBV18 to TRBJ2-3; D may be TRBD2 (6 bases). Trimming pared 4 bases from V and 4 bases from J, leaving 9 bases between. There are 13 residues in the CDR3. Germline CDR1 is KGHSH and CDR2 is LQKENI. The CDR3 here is CASSQGTPDTQYF. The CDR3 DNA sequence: TGTGCCAGCTCACAGGGGACTCCAGATACGCAGTATTTT.

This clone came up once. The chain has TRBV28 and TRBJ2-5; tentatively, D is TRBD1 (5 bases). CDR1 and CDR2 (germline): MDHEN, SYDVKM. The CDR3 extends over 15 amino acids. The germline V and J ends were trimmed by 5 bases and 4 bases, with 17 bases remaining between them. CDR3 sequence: CASSPTRPGRETQYF. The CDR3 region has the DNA TGTGCCAGCAGTCCCACCCGGCCAGGGCGAGAGACCCAGTACTTC.

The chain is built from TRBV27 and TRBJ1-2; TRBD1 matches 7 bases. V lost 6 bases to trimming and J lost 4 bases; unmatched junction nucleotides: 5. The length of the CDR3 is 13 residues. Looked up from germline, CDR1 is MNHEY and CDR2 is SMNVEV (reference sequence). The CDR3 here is CASRKQGIYGYTF. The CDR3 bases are TGTGCCAGCAGGAAACAGGGGATCTATGGCTACACCTTC.

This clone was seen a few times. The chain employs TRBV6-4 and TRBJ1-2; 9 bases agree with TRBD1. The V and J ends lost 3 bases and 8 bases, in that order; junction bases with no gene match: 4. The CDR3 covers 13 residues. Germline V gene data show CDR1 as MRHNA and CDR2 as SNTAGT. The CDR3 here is CASSEGQGRGYTF. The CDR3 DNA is TGTGCCAGCAGTGAGGGACAGGGAAGGGGCTACACCTTC.

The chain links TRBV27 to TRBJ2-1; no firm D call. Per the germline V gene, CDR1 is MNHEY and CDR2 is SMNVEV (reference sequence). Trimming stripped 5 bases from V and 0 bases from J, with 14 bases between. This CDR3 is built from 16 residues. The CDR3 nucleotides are TGTGCCAGCAGTCCCGACTTCCGAATCTCCTACAATGAGCAGTTCTTC. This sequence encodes CASSPDFRISYNEQFF.

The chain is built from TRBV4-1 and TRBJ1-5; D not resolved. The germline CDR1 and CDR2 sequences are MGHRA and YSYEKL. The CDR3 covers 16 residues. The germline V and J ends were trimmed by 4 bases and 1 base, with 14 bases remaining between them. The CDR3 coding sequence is TGCGCCAGCAGCCCGGACCGGGAGCGGAGCAATCAGCCCCAGCATTTT. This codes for CASSPDRERSNQPQHF.

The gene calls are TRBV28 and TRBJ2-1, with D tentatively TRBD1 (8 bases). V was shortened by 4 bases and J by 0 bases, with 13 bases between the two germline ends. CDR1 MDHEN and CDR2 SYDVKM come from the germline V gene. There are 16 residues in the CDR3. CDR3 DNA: TGTGCCAGCAGTTACAGGGGGGGAGCCTCCTACAATGAGCAGTTCTTC. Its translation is CASSYRGGASYNEQFF.

CDR3 nucleotide sequence: TGTGCCAGCAGCTTGGGTCTAGCGTTTGTTGAGCAGTTCTTC. Translating it yields CASSLGLAFVEQFF. The chain links TRBV7-2 to TRBJ2-1; weak D call: TRBD2 (6 bases). The CDR3 sequence is 14 residues long. Germline CDR1 is SGHTA and CDR2 is FQGNSA. V was pared by 3 bases and J by 9 bases, with 15 bases between.

The CDR3 coding sequence is TGTGCCAGCAGCTCCGGCTCTAGCGGGAGGATGTACGAGCAGTACTTC. Translation: CASSSGSSGRMYEQYF. J is TRBJ2-7 and V is TRBV7-2, with 11 bases lining up with TRBD2. V gave up 4 bases and J gave up 4 bases; unmatched junction bases: 9. Germline V gene data show CDR1 as SGHTA and CDR2 as FQGNSA. The CDR3 consists of 16 residues.

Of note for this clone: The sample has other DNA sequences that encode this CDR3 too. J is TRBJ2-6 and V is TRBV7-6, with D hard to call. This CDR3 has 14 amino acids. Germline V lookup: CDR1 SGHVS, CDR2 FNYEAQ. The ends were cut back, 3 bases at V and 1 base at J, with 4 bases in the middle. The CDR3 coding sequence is TGTGCCAGCAGCTTGAATTCTGGGGCCAACGTCCTGACTTTC. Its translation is CASSLNSGANVLTF.

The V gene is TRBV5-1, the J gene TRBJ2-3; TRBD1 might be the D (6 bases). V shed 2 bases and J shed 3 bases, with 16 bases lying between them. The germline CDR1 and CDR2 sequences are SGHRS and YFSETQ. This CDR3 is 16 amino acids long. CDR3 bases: TGCGCCAGCAGCTTCCAGACAGGCTTGGTTACAGATACGCAGTATTTT. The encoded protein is CASSFQTGLVTDTQYF.

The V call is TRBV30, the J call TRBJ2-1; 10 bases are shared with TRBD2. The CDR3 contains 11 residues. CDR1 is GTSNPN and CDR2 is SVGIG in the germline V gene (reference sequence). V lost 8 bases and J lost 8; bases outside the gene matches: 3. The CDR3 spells CAETSGYEQFF. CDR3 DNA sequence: TGTGCCGAGACTAGCGGGTATGAGCAGTTCTTC. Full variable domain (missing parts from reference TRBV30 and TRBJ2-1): SQTIHQWPATLVQPVGSPLSLECTVEGTSNPNLYWYRQAAGRGLQLLFYSVGIGQISSEVPQNLSASRPQDRQFILSSKKLLLSDSGFYLCAETSGYEQFFGPGTRLTVL.

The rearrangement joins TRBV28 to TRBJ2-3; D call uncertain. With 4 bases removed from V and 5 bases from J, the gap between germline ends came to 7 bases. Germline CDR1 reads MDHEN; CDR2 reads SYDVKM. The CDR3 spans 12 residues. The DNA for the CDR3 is TGTGCCAGCAGTTCAATACGAGATACGCAGTATTTT. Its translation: CASSSIRDTQYF.

The CDR3 protein is CASSPPKGSQYF. The CDR3 DNA sequence: TGTGCCAGCAGCCCCCCTAAAGGTTCCCAGTACTTC. The genes are TRBV2 and TRBJ2-5; D uncertain. CDR1 is SNHLY and CDR2 is FYNNEI in the germline V gene. This CDR3 spans 12 amino acids. The germline V and J ends were trimmed by 6 bases and 9 bases, with 14 bases remaining between them. Full variable domain (outside the CDR3, taken from reference TRBV2 and TRBJ2-5): EPEVTQTPSHQVTQMGQEVILRCVPISNHLYFYWYRQILGQKVEFLVSFYNNEISEKSEIFDDQFSVERPDGSNFTLKIRSTKLEDSAMYFCASSPPKGSQYFGPGTRLLVL.

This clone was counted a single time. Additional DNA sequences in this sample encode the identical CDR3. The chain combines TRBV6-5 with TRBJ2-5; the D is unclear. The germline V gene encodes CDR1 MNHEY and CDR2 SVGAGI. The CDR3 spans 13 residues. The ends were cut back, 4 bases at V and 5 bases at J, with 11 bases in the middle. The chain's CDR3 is CASSSPGRETQYF. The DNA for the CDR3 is TGTGCCAGCAGTTCACCAGGTCGGGAGACCCAGTACTTC.

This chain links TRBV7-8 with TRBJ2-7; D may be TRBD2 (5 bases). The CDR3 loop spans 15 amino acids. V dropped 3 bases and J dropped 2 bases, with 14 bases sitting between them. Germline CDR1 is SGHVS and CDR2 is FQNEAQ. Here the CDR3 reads CASSFIRLAAYEQYF. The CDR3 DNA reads TGTGCCAGCAGCTTCATTCGGCTAGCAGCCTACGAGCAGTACTTC.

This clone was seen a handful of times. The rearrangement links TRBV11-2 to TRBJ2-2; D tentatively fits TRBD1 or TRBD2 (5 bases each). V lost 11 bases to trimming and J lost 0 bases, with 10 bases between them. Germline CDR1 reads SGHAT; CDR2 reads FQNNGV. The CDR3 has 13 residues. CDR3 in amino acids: CAARGANTGELFF. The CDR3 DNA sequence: TGTGCCGCTAGGGGAGCGAACACCGGGGAGCTGTTTTTT.

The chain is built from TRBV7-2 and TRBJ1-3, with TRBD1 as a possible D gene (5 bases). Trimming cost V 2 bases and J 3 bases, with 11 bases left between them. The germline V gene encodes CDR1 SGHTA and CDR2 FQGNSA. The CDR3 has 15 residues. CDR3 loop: CASSLTRDFGNTIYF. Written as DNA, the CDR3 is TGTGCCAGCAGCTTAACCAGGGACTTTGGAAACACCATATATTTT.

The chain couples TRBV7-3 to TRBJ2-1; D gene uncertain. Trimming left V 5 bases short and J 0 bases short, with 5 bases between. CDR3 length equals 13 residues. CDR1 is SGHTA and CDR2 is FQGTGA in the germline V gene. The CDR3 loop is CASSQSSYNEQFF. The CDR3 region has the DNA TGTGCCAGCAGCCAGAGCTCCTACAATGAGCAGTTCTTC.

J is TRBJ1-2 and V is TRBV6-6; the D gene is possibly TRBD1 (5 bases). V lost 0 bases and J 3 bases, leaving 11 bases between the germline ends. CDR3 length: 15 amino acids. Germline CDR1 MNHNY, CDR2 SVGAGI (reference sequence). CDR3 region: CASSYSSRDYYGYTF. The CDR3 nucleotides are TGTGCCAGCAGTTACTCGAGCAGGGACTACTATGGCTACACCTTC.

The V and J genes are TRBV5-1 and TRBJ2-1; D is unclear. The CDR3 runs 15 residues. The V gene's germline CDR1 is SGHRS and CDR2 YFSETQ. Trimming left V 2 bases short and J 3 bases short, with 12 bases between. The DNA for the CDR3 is TGCGCCAGCAGCTTAGGAGATCAAGGCTACAATGAGCAGTTCTTC. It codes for CASSLGDQGYNEQFF.